Following are 28 T cell receptor beta chains from one sample sequenced in a study of cytomegalovirus exposure and HLA in healthy donors (dated by TCRdb to between 2016 and 2019). The method was the immunoSEQ multiplex PCR assay. For the multiplex PCR, a mixture combining 60 forward primers for TCR Vbeta segments and 13 reverse primers for TCR Jbeta segments was used. In TCRdb, the immuneACCESS table is reduced to in-frame sequences with V and J assigned. These tables do not hold every clone; where another copy was compared, an unresolved V gene accounts for under half, and the others remain unexplained. Recorded for this sample are about 160,000 clones; 77% of them occurred a single time. The ten largest clones take up around 1.6% of the sample. Sequenced: PBMCs. These receptors all come from a woman in her thirties in good health and CMV-seronegative.

The chain has TRBV5-1 and TRBJ2-1, with D perhaps being TRBD1 or TRBD2 (6 bases each). The germline CDR1 and CDR2 sequences are SGHRS and YFSETQ. Trimming left V 4 bases short and J 2 bases short, with 10 bases between. The CDR3 is 14 amino acids. CDR3 residues: CASSVGGPYNEQFF. The CDR3 DNA reads TGCGCCAGCAGCGTGGGGGGCCCCTACAATGAGCAGTTCTTC.

The J gene is TRBJ2-7, the V gene TRBV28, with 9 bases matching TRBD1. Germline assignment: CDR1 MDHEN and CDR2 SYDVKM. This CDR3 has 16 amino acids. Germline trimming cut 3 bases from V and 5 bases from J; bases unmatched to any gene: 11. CDR3 coding DNA: TGTGCCAGCAGTTTCGTTCCGGGGACAGGGAAGAACGAGCAGTACTTC. Its protein product is CASSFVPGTGKNEQYF.

The V and J genes are TRBV7-9 and TRBJ1-2; 8 bases are a match to TRBD1. The CDR3 loop spans 16 amino acids. In germline, CDR1 is SEHNR, CDR2 FQNEAQ (reference sequence). J was trimmed by 0 bases and V by 3 bases; bases with no gene match: 6. This CDR3 is CASSFLDREANYGYTF. CDR3 in DNA: TGTGCCAGCAGCTTCTTGGACAGGGAGGCTAACTATGGCTACACCTTC.

The chain couples TRBV5-4 to TRBJ2-3; 7 bases line up with TRBD2. This CDR3 is built from 16 residues. Looked up from germline, CDR1 is SGHNT and CDR2 is YYREEE (reference sequence). V was pared by 4 bases and J by 2 bases, with 10 bases of the junction left unmatched. As DNA, the CDR3 is TGTGCCAGCAGCCCTGGGGCGGGAGTATACACAGATACGCAGTATTTT. This gives the protein CASSPGAGVYTDTQYF.

Note on this clone: One junction end disagrees with the germline gene, perhaps due to a read error. This chain links TRBV29-1 with TRBJ2-7, with TRBD2 matching over 7 bases. The germline V gene has CDR1 SQVTM and CDR2 ANQGSEA. This CDR3 has 14 amino acids. The CDR3 DNA sequence: TGCAGCGTTACCCCACAGCGGGACTCCTCCGAGCAGTACTTC. Protein product: CSVTPQRDSSEQYF.

The chain combines TRBV6-1 with TRBJ1-1; TRBD1 might be the D (6 bases). Germline V CDR1 and CDR2: MNHNS, SASEGT. Deletions cut 9 bases from V and 3 bases from J, with 8 bases between. The CDR3 has 11 residues. In DNA, the CDR3 is TGTGCCAGTCAGGGGTACACTGAAGCTTTCTTT. This codes for CASQGYTEAFF.

This rearrangement joins TRBV5-6 to TRBJ2-5; tentative D call: TRBD1 (6 bases). The CDR3 runs to 14 residues. V was pared by 2 bases and J by 6 bases, with 14 bases between. The germline V gene has CDR1 SGHDT and CDR2 YYEEEE. CDR3 loop: CASSLWTVSQTQYF. Written as DNA, the CDR3 is TGTGCCAGCAGCTTATGGACAGTTTCACAGACCCAGTACTTC.

V usage is TRBV9 and J usage is TRBJ1-2, with D tentatively TRBD1 (6 bases). Germline V gives CDR1 SGDLS, CDR2 YYNGEE. V was pared by 4 bases and J by 4 bases, with 29 bases between. The CDR3 consists of 19 residues. The CDR3 region is CASSPRNRVHLPLSYGYTF. As DNA, the CDR3 is TGTGCCAGCAGCCCCCGAAACAGGGTCCATCTCCCCCTTTCCTATGGCTACACCTTC.

Of note for this clone: At one end the junction does not follow the germline gene, possibly because of a read error. The chain links TRBV2 to TRBJ2-7, with 8 bases that match TRBD2. CDR1 is SNHLY, CDR2 FYNNEI, per germline. This CDR3 contains 11 residues. Here the CDR3 DNA reads TGTGCCAGCAGTGAAGGCGGGGGGCCAAACTTC. Encoded protein: CASSEGGGPNF.

This chain joins TRBV2 and TRBJ1-1; TRBD1 might be the D (6 bases). V shed 5 bases and J shed 2 bases, with 12 bases lying between them. The CDR3 has 14 residues. Germline V lookup: CDR1 SNHLY, CDR2 FYNNEI. The CDR3 DNA follows: TGTGCCAGCAGTTTTGAACAGGGCAACACTGAAGCTTTCTTT. It translates to CASSFEQGNTEAFF.

V usage is TRBV9 and J usage is TRBJ2-5; 8 nucleotides agree with TRBD1. The V segment lost 0 bases and the J segment 5 bases; nucleotides outside the gene matches: 9. The germline CDR1 and CDR2 sequences are SGDLS and YYNGEE. This CDR3 comprises 16 residues. CDR3 coding DNA: TGTGCCAGCAGCGTAGGTGTTTCACAGGGGGAGGAGACCCAGTACTTC. Translated, it gives CASSVGVSQGEETQYF. The full variable domain, its missing parts supplied by reference TRBV9 and TRBJ2-5, is DSGVTQTPKHLITATGQRVTLRCSPRSGDLSVYWYQQSLDQGLQFLIQYYNGEERAKGNILERFSAQQFPDLHSELNLSSLELGDSALYFCASSVGVSQGEETQYFGPGTRLLVL.

This clone was detected once. The V and J genes are TRBV5-8 and TRBJ1-2, with 8 nucleotides matching TRBD1. This CDR3 has 15 residues. V shed 4 bases and J 8 bases; nucleotides not matched to a gene: 13. Germline CDR1 reads SGHTS; CDR2 reads YDEGEE. DNA of the CDR3: TGTGCCAGCAGCCCCCTACAGGGGGGCTACCGGGGCTACACCTTC. Protein: CASSPLQGGYRGYTF.

V and J are TRBV10-2 and TRBJ1-1, with 7 bases fitting TRBD1. Germline loops: CDR1 WSHSY, CDR2 SAAADI. J lost 0 bases, V lost 7 bases, and 5 bases had no gene match. The CDR3 extends over 14 amino acids. The CDR3 DNA is TGCGCCAGCAAGGCGGGACAGATGAACACTGAAGCTTTCTTT. Its translation is CASKAGQMNTEAFF.

The genes are TRBV9 and TRBJ2-3; D is perhaps TRBD2 (5 bases). The CDR3 has 16 amino acids. Trimming left V 2 bases short and J 0 bases short, with 13 bases between. The V gene's germline CDR1 is SGDLS and CDR2 YYNGEE. Written as DNA, the CDR3 is TGTGCCAGCAGCGTCGAAGGCGGGTCTAGCACAGATACGCAGTATTTT. It yields the protein CASSVEGGSSTDTQYF.

In its sample, this clone was seen a few times. The V gene is TRBV4-2, the J gene TRBJ1-5, with 7 bases fitting TRBD1. V was clipped by 5 bases and J by 2 bases; unmatched bases: 6. Per germline, CDR1 LGHNA and CDR2 YNFKEQ. The CDR3 length is 15 residues. The CDR3 protein is CASSEGGTGNQPQHF. The CDR3 coding sequence is TGTGCCAGCAGCGAAGGGGGCACTGGCAATCAGCCCCAGCATTTT.

This clone was picked up one time. V gene TRBV6-1 combines with J gene TRBJ2-6, with TRBD1 matching 10 bases. Germline V gene sequence: CDR1 MNHNS, CDR2 SASEGT. With 4 bases clipped from V and 0 bases from J, the junction kept 6 bases outside the gene matches. The CDR3 spans 18 residues. The CDR3 region is CASSAPGTGASGANVLTF. CDR3 bases: TGTGCCAGCAGTGCACCCGGGACAGGGGCCTCTGGGGCCAACGTCCTGACTTTC.

This chain joins TRBV2 and TRBJ1-3, with D possibly TRBD1 on 5 matching bases. This CDR3 contains 14 residues. CDR1 SNHLY and CDR2 FYNNEI come from the germline V gene. Trimming took off 4 bases at V and 0 bases at J, with 7 bases between the two ends. The CDR3 here is CASSVGHSGNTIYF. Here the CDR3 DNA reads TGTGCCAGCAGTGTGGGGCACTCTGGAAACACCATATATTTT. Looking up the rest from reference TRBV2 and TRBJ1-3 gives the full variable domain: EPEVTQTPSHQVTQMGQEVILRCVPISNHLYFYWYRQILGQKVEFLVSFYNNEISEKSEIFDDQFSVERPDGSNFTLKIRSTKLEDSAMYFCASSVGHSGNTIYFGEGSWLTVV.

The chain couples TRBV2 to TRBJ1-2; TRBD1 agrees at 11 bases. V shed 3 bases and J 7 bases; nucleotides not matched to a gene: 10. Per the germline V gene, CDR1 is SNHLY and CDR2 is FYNNEI. The CDR3 contains 16 residues. The CDR3 spells CASSDNVWTGGRGYTF. CDR3 DNA: TGTGCCAGCAGTGACAATGTGTGGACAGGGGGCCGTGGCTACACCTTC.

This chain connects TRBV6-5 to TRBJ1-1; maybe TRBD1 (5 bases). Trimming left V 2 bases short and J 5 bases short, with 15 bases between. This CDR3 comprises 15 residues. Germline V gene lookup returns CDR1 MNHEY and CDR2 SVGAGI. The CDR3 nucleotides are TGTGCCAGCAGTTACGGGGGGGGTATGATGACTGAAGCTTTCTTT. Translating gives CASSYGGGMMTEAFF.

The chain uses TRBV28 and TRBJ2-7, with TRBD2 matching 12 bases. The germline V gene encodes CDR1 MDHEN and CDR2 SYDVKM. The CDR3 runs to 15 residues. Trimming cost V 6 bases and J 5 bases; bases outside gene matches: 8. The CDR3 reads CASRLKLAGGHEQYF. As DNA, the CDR3 is TGTGCCAGCAGGCTGAAACTAGCGGGGGGCCACGAGCAGTACTTC.

Note on this clone: Germline is not matched at one junction end, which may reflect a read error. The genes are TRBV29-1 and TRBJ1-2, with 7 bases fitting TRBD1. The germline V gene has CDR1 SQVTM and CDR2 ANQGSEA. CDR3 length: 13 residues. CDR3 sequence: CSVAGGQNYGYPF. In DNA, the CDR3 is TGCAGCGTTGCCGGGGGACAGAACTATGGCTACCCCTTC.

Here the CDR3 reads CASSLSSRPRLAGDEQYF. In nucleotides, the CDR3 is TGTGCCAGCAGTTTATCTAGCCGCCCGAGACTAGCGGGAGACGAGCAGTACTTC. J is TRBJ2-7 and V is TRBV28, with 12 bases that match TRBD2. The ends lost 1 base at V and 5 bases at J; junction bases unmatched: 12. The germline CDR1 and CDR2 sequences are MDHEN and SYDVKM. The CDR3 is 18 amino acids.

This clone was picked up one time. The chain carries TRBV6-6 and TRBJ1-2; 9 bases are a match to TRBD1. The CDR3 is 15 amino acids. CDR1 MNHNY and CDR2 SVGAGI come from the germline V gene (reference sequence). After removal of 8 bases from V and 3 bases from J, the junction contained 10 bases not matched to a gene. In nucleotides, the CDR3 is TGTGCCAGCCTAAGGGGACAGGGTGCTTACTATGGCTACACCTTC. Its translation: CASLRGQGAYYGYTF.

In this sample, this clone turned up once. V gene TRBV9 combines with J gene TRBJ1-2; TRBD1 is a possible D gene (5 bases). The V gene's germline CDR1 is SGDLS and CDR2 YYNGEE. This CDR3 comprises 14 residues. With 0 bases removed from V and 8 bases from J, the gap between germline ends came to 14 bases. The CDR3 loop reads CASSVAGQGGGYTF. The DNA for the CDR3 is TGTGCCAGCAGCGTAGCCGGCCAGGGAGGGGGCTACACCTTC.

The gene calls are TRBV27 and TRBJ1-2, with D possibly TRBD1 on 6 matching bases. Germline loops: CDR1 MNHEY, CDR2 SMNVEV (reference sequence). Trimming took 3 bases from V and 4 from J, leaving 18 bases between them. The CDR3 is made up of 16 amino acids. The CDR3 is CASSLFGAGATYGYTF. The DNA of the CDR3 is TGTGCCAGCAGTTTGTTCGGGGCAGGGGCTACCTATGGCTACACCTTC.

This chain joins TRBV25-1 and TRBJ1-1, with D possibly TRBD1 on 6 matching bases. The CDR3 contains 17 residues. Trimming cost V 0 bases and J 1 base, with 15 bases left between them. Germline V lookup: CDR1 MGHDK, CDR2 SYGVNS. CDR3 amino acids: CASSEYVRGAPNTEAFF. The CDR3 nucleotides read TGTGCCAGCAGTGAATACGTCCGGGGGGCGCCGAACACTGAAGCTTTCTTT.

This chain links TRBV7-9 with TRBJ2-1; TRBD2 matches at 9 bases. The germline CDR1 and CDR2 sequences are SEHNR and FQNEAQ (reference sequence). After removal of 5 bases from V and 9 bases from J, the junction contained 17 bases not matched to a gene. This CDR3 is built from 17 residues. CDR3 sequence: CASSPRGSSGAAGEQFF. For the CDR3, the DNA is TGTGCCAGCAGCCCCAGGGGCTCTAGCGGGGCCGCAGGTGAGCAGTTCTTC. Looking up the rest from reference TRBV7-9 and TRBJ2-1 gives the full variable domain: DTGVSQNPRHKITKRGQNVTFRCDPISEHNRLYWYRQTLGQGPEFLTYFQNEAQLEKSRLLSDRFSAERPKGSFSTLEIQRTEQGDSAMYLCASSPRGSSGAAGEQFFGPGTRLTVL.

The gene calls are TRBV12-5 and TRBJ1-5; no firm D call. The CDR3 is made up of 15 amino acids. V gave up 2 bases and J gave up 2 bases, with 10 bases separating them. The germline V gene encodes CDR1 LGHNT and CDR2 FRNRAP. Here the CDR3 DNA reads TGTGCTAGTGGTTTGTTAACAGCGGGCAATCAGCCCCAGCATTTT. Amino acids: CASGLLTAGNQPQHF.